The 29 T cell receptor beta chains below come from one sample, sequenced in a study of CD8+ T cells in alopecia areata. Isolated RNA was reverse transcribed into cDNA used as the sequencing template. Libraries were prepared by immunoSEQ multiplex PCR; TCRdb keeps only in-frame clonotypes and omits some of them. The table records more than 90,000 clones, roughly two thirds of them present only once. Sequenced material: CD4+ T cells sorted from blood. Receptors were obtained from a human donor in good health.

The V gene is TRBV2, the J gene TRBJ1-6; unclear D gene. With 8 bases removed from V and 6 bases from J, the gap between germline ends came to 17 bases. Germline loops: CDR1 SNHLY, CDR2 FYNNEI. This CDR3 is built from 15 residues. For the CDR3, the DNA is TGTGCCAGCCGGAAATTGGCCGGGAGTAATTCACCCCTCCACTTT. It translates to CASRKLAGSNSPLHF.

This clone has more than one count but fewer than ten. The rearrangement links TRBV11-2 to TRBJ2-5; 10 positions agree with TRBD2. V lost 6 bases to trimming and J lost 5 bases; unmatched junction nucleotides: 6. Germline V gene sequence: CDR1 SGHAT, CDR2 FQNNGV. The CDR3 is 14 residues long. As DNA, the CDR3 is TGTGCCAGCAGGCGAGCGGGGGGGAGGGAGACCCAGTACTTC. This sequence encodes CASRRAGGRETQYF. The full variable domain, its missing parts supplied by reference TRBV11-2 and TRBJ2-5, is EAGVAQSPRYKIIEKRQSVAFWCNPISGHATLYWYQQILGQGPKLLIQFQNNGVVDDSQLPKDRFSAERLKGVDSTLKIQPAKLEDSAVYLCASRRAGGRETQYFGPGTRLLVL.

This clone was detected only once. The CDR3 DNA reads as TGCAGCGTTGGATTTACAGGGCCTAATGAAAAACTGTTTTTT. Its translation is CSVGFTGPNEKLFF. This chain uses TRBV29-1 with TRBJ1-4; the D gene is possibly TRBD1 (6 bases). Germline V CDR1 and CDR2: SQVTM, ANQGSEA. The CDR3 totals 14 residues. Trimming removed 4 bases from V and 3 bases from J, with 12 bases in between.

This clone was detected a few times. CDR3 nucleotide sequence: TGTGCCTGGAGTGGTGGGGGCTATGGCTACACCTTC. It specifies CAWSGGGYGYTF. The rearrangement uses TRBV30 and TRBJ1-2; a weak D match, TRBD1 (5 bases). Deletions cut 1 base from V and 4 bases from J, with 7 bases between. Looked up from germline, CDR1 is GTSNPN and CDR2 is SVGIG (reference sequence). The CDR3 is 12 amino acids.

V is TRBV5-6 and J is TRBJ2-1; D is ambiguous. The germline V gene encodes CDR1 SGHDT and CDR2 YYEEEE. The CDR3 runs 14 residues. V was trimmed by 2 bases and J by 9 bases, leaving 15 bases between them. In DNA form, the CDR3 reads TGTGCCAGCAGCTTTATCTACAGCTCTCGTGAGCAGTTCTTC. Translation: CASSFIYSSREQFF.

The chain has TRBV5-6 and TRBJ2-5; TRBD2 agrees at 8 bases. The germline V gene encodes CDR1 SGHDT and CDR2 YYEEEE. V trimming: 3 bases; J trimming: 2 bases; junction bases outside the gene matches: 3. There are 14 residues in the CDR3. The CDR3 bases are TGTGCCAGCAGCTCGGGGGGGCGGCAAGAGACCCAGTACTTC. As protein: CASSSGGRQETQYF.

The chain couples TRBV11-2 to TRBJ1-1; 7 bases are shared with TRBD1. This CDR3 contains 14 residues. Germline lookup yields CDR1 SGHAT and CDR2 FQNNGV. J was trimmed by 9 bases and V by 4 bases; bases with no gene match: 11. The CDR3 loop reads CASSSSLQGLKAFF. The CDR3 DNA follows: TGTGCCAGCAGCTCCTCTTTACAGGGGTTGAAAGCTTTCTTT.

This chain uses TRBV25-1 with TRBJ1-2; unclear D gene. Trimming shortened V by 1 base and J by 4 bases, and 10 bases separated the two germline ends. Per the germline V gene, CDR1 is MGHDK and CDR2 is SYGVNS. This CDR3 contains 14 residues. The CDR3 here is CASSELRGLYGYTF. CDR3 coding DNA: TGTGCCAGCAGTGAATTGAGAGGCCTCTATGGCTACACCTTC.

The CDR3 coding sequence is TGTGCCAGCAGCCGAAGACAGGGCCGTAATGAAAAACTGTTTTTT. It yields the protein CASSRRQGRNEKLFF. The chain employs TRBV7-2 and TRBJ1-4; 7 bases fit TRBD1. CDR1 is SGHTA and CDR2 is FQGNSA in the germline V gene. The CDR3 contains 15 residues. The V and J ends lost 5 bases and 4 bases, in that order; junction bases with no gene match: 7.

The chain combines TRBV5-6 with TRBJ2-3; D is perhaps TRBD2 (5 bases). The V end lost 5 bases, the J end lost 3 bases, and 19 bases lay between the germline ends. The germline V gene encodes CDR1 SGHDT and CDR2 YYEEEE. The CDR3 is 16 residues long. CDR3 protein: CASSSRRARGTDTQYF. CDR3 coding DNA: TGTGCCAGCAGTTCTCGAAGGGCCCGGGGAACAGATACGCAGTATTTT.

J is TRBJ1-2 and V is TRBV30; a possible D gene is TRBD1 (6 bases). The CDR3 runs to 14 residues. With 8 bases removed from V and 6 bases from J, the gap between germline ends came to 22 bases. CDR1 is GTSNPN and CDR2 is SVGIG in the germline V gene (reference sequence). In DNA, the CDR3 is TGTGCCGCCGGGGGGGCTGGGAATTGGAATGGCTACACCTTC. Translated, it gives CAAGGAGNWNGYTF.

This clone is a singleton in its sample. The chain links TRBV7-9 to TRBJ1-5; 7 bases align to TRBD1. Germline trimming cut 5 bases from V and 7 bases from J; bases unmatched to any gene: 11. Germline lookup yields CDR1 SEHNR and CDR2 FQNEAQ (reference sequence). The length of the CDR3 is 15 residues. The CDR3 DNA reads as TGTGCCAGCAGCCCAGGGGAGGGGGCCGGCCAGCCCCAGCATTTT. Amino acid sequence: CASSPGEGAGQPQHF.

This clone was seen a handful of times. The chain recombines TRBV5-1 with TRBJ2-5; D is uncertain. CDR3 length equals 14 residues. CDR1 and CDR2 from the germline V gene are SGHRS and YFSETQ. V gave up 4 bases and J gave up 1 base, with 11 bases separating them. The CDR3 bases are TGCGCCAGCAGCCCAAGTAGCCCCCAAGAGACCCAGTACTTC. Translating gives CASSPSSPQETQYF.

The V gene is TRBV2, the J gene TRBJ1-2; no firm D call. Looked up from germline, CDR1 is SNHLY and CDR2 is FYNNEI. V was trimmed by 7 bases and J by 12 bases, leaving 27 bases between them. The length of the CDR3 is 15 residues. The CDR3 DNA reads TGTGCCAGCATAAGGCTCCCAATAGCAGGCCTGCTAAACACCTTC. Translated, it gives CASIRLPIAGLLNTF.

This clone was seen only once. The chain recombines TRBV29-1 with TRBJ2-5; possibly TRBD1 for D (7 bases). Germline-derived CDR1 and CDR2 are SQVTM and ANQGSEA. V was pared by 7 bases and J by 3 bases, with 15 bases between. The CDR3 loop spans 13 amino acids. CDR3 sequence reads: CSDKTGTEETQYF. CDR3 nucleotides: TGCAGCGACAAGACAGGGACTGAAGAGACCCAGTACTTC.

The V and J genes are TRBV27 and TRBJ2-5; D possibly uses TRBD1 or TRBD2 (5 bases each). The CDR3 contains 14 residues. The V and J ends lost 8 bases and 4 bases respectively, with 17 bases between them. CDR1 MNHEY and CDR2 SMNVEV come from the germline V gene (reference sequence). The CDR3 sequence: CASGGSGSGETQYF. As DNA, the CDR3 is TGTGCCAGCGGGGGATCAGGGTCGGGAGAGACCCAGTACTTC.

The chain carries TRBV29-1 and TRBJ2-5, with D unclear. CDR3 length: 13 amino acids. CDR1 SQVTM and CDR2 ANQGSEA come from the germline V gene. Trimming stripped 4 bases from V and 4 bases from J, with 13 bases between. CDR3: CSVVPEVGETQYF. CDR3 coding DNA: TGCAGCGTTGTCCCAGAGGTAGGAGAGACCCAGTACTTC.

The chain combines TRBV5-6 with TRBJ2-4, with D possibly matching TRBD1 (5 bases). CDR1 and CDR2 from the germline V gene are SGHDT and YYEEEE. The CDR3 is 13 amino acids. Trimming stripped 4 bases from V and 15 bases from J, with 20 bases between. CDR3 amino acids: CASSGASSTRRYF. CDR3 sequence (DNA): TGTGCCAGCAGCGGGGCCTCATCAACGCGGCGGTACTTC.

This chain uses TRBV5-1 with TRBJ2-3, with 8 bases matching TRBD2. Germline V gives CDR1 SGHRS, CDR2 YFSETQ. The CDR3 runs 14 residues. The ends lost 1 base at V and 4 bases at J; junction bases unmatched: 2. The CDR3 region is CASSLREGADTQYF. Written as DNA, the CDR3 is TGCGCCAGCAGCTTGCGGGAGGGGGCAGATACGCAGTATTTT.

This clone was found a few times. V is TRBV21-1 and J is TRBJ2-2; no DNA check was done on the table's D call, TRBD1. TRBV21-1 is an annotated pseudogene. There are 16 residues in the CDR3. The CDR3 is CASTPRDRENTGELFF. The CDR3 DNA sequence: TGTGCCAGCACCCCCCGGGACAGGGAAAACACCGGGGAGCTGTTTTTT.

This rearrangement joins TRBV2 to TRBJ1-2, with D uncertain. V dropped 5 bases and J dropped 2 bases, with 9 bases sitting between them. Germline CDR1 is SNHLY and CDR2 is FYNNEI. The length of the CDR3 is 13 residues. In nucleotides, the CDR3 is TGTGCCAGCAGTCTGGGAGAAAACTATGGCTACACCTTC. Its translation is CASSLGENYGYTF.

This clone has more than one count but fewer than ten. This chain connects TRBV27 to TRBJ1-6, with D possibly TRBD1 on 6 matching bases. In germline, CDR1 is MNHEY, CDR2 SMNVEV (reference sequence). CDR3 length: 14 amino acids. Trimming took 6 bases from V and 7 from J, leaving 13 bases between them. In nucleotides, the CDR3 is TGTGCCAGCAGCACCGGGACACGGAATTCACCCCTCCACTTT. Translated, it gives CASSTGTRNSPLHF.

The chain combines TRBV27 with TRBJ1-1, with 10 positions matching TRBD1. This CDR3 is 13 amino acids long. The ends lost 0 bases at V and 10 bases at J; junction bases unmatched: 2. CDR1 and CDR2 (germline): MNHEY, SMNVEV (reference sequence). CDR3 loop: CASSLSGQGIAFF. As DNA, the CDR3 is TGTGCCAGCAGTTTATCGGGACAGGGGATAGCTTTCTTT.

The V and J genes are TRBV7-9 and TRBJ2-5; 11 bases are a match to TRBD2. The germline V gene has CDR1 SEHNR and CDR2 FQNEAQ (reference sequence). The CDR3 covers 14 residues. V was pared by 6 bases and J by 5 bases, with 5 bases of the junction left unmatched. CDR3 in DNA: TGTGCCAGCAGTCGACTAGCGGGGTTTGAGACCCAGTACTTC. Protein sequence: CASSRLAGFETQYF.

This clone appeared a few times. This chain joins TRBV6-6 and TRBJ2-5, with 7 nucleotides matching TRBD2. The germline gives CDR1 MNHNY, CDR2 SVGAGI (reference sequence). V trimming: 2 bases; J trimming: 2 bases; junction bases outside the gene matches: 8. The CDR3 is made up of 16 amino acids. This CDR3 reads CASSYNLGTIQETQYF. The CDR3 coding sequence is TGTGCCAGCAGTTACAACCTAGGGACTATACAAGAGACCCAGTACTTC.

V is TRBV29-1 and J is TRBJ1-2; D is perhaps TRBD1 (5 bases). Germline-derived CDR1 and CDR2 are SQVTM and ANQGSEA. The CDR3 contains 12 residues. V was shortened by 6 bases and J by 2 bases, with 10 bases between the two germline ends. CDR3 DNA: TGCAGCGTATCCAACAGGAACTATGGCTACACCTTC. It translates to CSVSNRNYGYTF.

This clone came up once. The chain combines TRBV2 with TRBJ1-6; D is possibly TRBD1 (6 bases). The germline CDR1 and CDR2 sequences are SNHLY and FYNNEI. The CDR3 length is 14 residues. V was cut by 5 bases and J by 10 bases, with 15 bases left in between. DNA for the CDR3: TGTGCCAGCAGTAGACAGGCCCTAGGATCACCCCTCCACTTT. Translated, it gives CASSRQALGSPLHF.

This clone was observed a handful of times. The chain has TRBV6-5 and TRBJ2-3; D assignment may be TRBD1 or TRBD2 (5 bases each). V gave up 8 bases and J gave up 2 bases, with 14 bases separating them. The CDR3 length is 14 residues. Germline-derived CDR1 and CDR2 are MNHEY and SVGAGI. The CDR3 coding sequence is TGTGCCAGCCACACCCTGGGGGACACAGATACGCAGTATTTT. This gives the protein CASHTLGDTDTQYF.

This clone was detected a few times. The CDR3 DNA reads TGTGCCAGCAGGCTTTCGCAGGGGTCTGGCTACACCTTC. As protein: CASRLSQGSGYTF. The rearrangement uses TRBV6-1 and TRBJ1-2; possibly TRBD1 for D (6 bases). CDR1 and CDR2 (germline): MNHNS, SASEGT. The CDR3 runs to 13 residues. V shed 6 bases and J shed 7 bases, with 15 bases lying between them.